The 10 T cell receptor beta chains in this list originate from one sample, sequenced in a study of brain T cells in children with intractable seizures. Generated by immunoSEQ multiplex PCR, the TCRdb table keeps only in-frame clones and is missing some. This sample has under 45,000 clones, with 80% to 95% found just once. Specimen: peripheral blood, collected at surgery. All receptors derive from a girl aged 2-10 years with tuberous sclerosis and intractable seizures.

The J gene is TRBJ1-3, the V gene TRBV5-1, with TRBD1 identical over 10 bases. J was trimmed by 0 bases and V by 4 bases; bases with no gene match: 4. CDR1 and CDR2 (germline): SGHRS, YFSETQ. The CDR3 has 16 residues. This CDR3 reads CASSRGDRGSGNTIYF. CDR3 coding DNA: TGCGCCAGCAGCAGAGGGGACAGGGGCTCTGGAAACACCATATATTTT.

V gene TRBV9 combines with J gene TRBJ1-2; TRBD1 is a possible D gene (5 bases). V lost 4 bases and J lost 8, with 21 bases in between. This CDR3 spans 15 amino acids. CDR1 and CDR2 (germline): SGDLS, YYNGEE. The CDR3 nucleotides are TGTGCCAGCAGCCCCGAATCCCGGGACCGCGGGGGCTACACCTTC. The encoded protein is CASSPESRDRGGYTF.

The chain couples TRBV7-3 to TRBJ2-1, with a weak D call TRBD1 (6 bases). There are 13 residues in the CDR3. Germline V lookup: CDR1 SGHTA, CDR2 FQGTGA. The V end was cut by 0 bases, the J end by 12 bases, with 12 bases between. CDR3 amino acids: CASSLTNREMQFF. Here the CDR3 DNA reads TGTGCCAGCAGCTTAACGAACAGGGAGATGCAGTTCTTC. Together with reference TRBV7-3 and TRBJ2-1, the CDR3 gives the full variable domain: GAGVSQTPSNKVTEKGKYVELRCDPISGHTALYWYRQSLGQGPEFLIYFQGTGAADDSGLPNDRFFAVRPEGSVSTLKIQRTERGDSAVYLCASSLTNREMQFFGPGTRLTVL.

This clone was found once. The rearrangement joins TRBV5-5 to TRBJ2-7; perhaps TRBD1 as D (6 bases). There are 14 residues in the CDR3. Germline loops: CDR1 SGHKS, CDR2 YYEKEE (reference sequence). V was pared by 4 bases and J by 7 bases, with 18 bases between. The CDR3 DNA reads as TGTGCCAGCAGCATCGGGACACCGATCGGGGAGCAGTACTTC. Translating it yields CASSIGTPIGEQYF.

With regard to this clone: Other nucleotide sequences from this sample produce the same CDR3. V and J are TRBV6-5 and TRBJ1-1; TRBD1 is a possible D gene (6 bases). The CDR3 loop spans 13 amino acids. V was clipped by 6 bases and J by 0 bases, with 8 bases between them. The germline gives CDR1 MNHEY, CDR2 SVGAGI. This CDR3 is CASSNRVNTEAFF. The CDR3, as DNA: TGTGCCAGCAGCAACAGGGTGAACACTGAAGCTTTCTTT.

A few counts support this clone. The rearrangement joins TRBV20-1 to TRBJ2-1; a possible D gene is TRBD1 (5 bases). Germline V gene lookup returns CDR1 DFQATT and CDR2 SNEGSKA (reference sequence). This CDR3 region has 11 residues. Trimming cost V 2 bases and J 16 bases, with 15 bases left between them. The CDR3 loop reads CSARKKQGFFF. Written as DNA, the CDR3 is TGCAGTGCTAGAAAGAAGCAGGGTTTTTTCTTC.

V gene TRBV7-8 combines with J gene TRBJ2-7; D is ambiguous. Germline V CDR1 and CDR2: SGHVS, FQNEAQ. The length of the CDR3 is 15 residues. Trimming took off 8 bases at V and 4 bases at J, with 21 bases between the two ends. The CDR3: CASRGSTLMGYEQYF. DNA for the CDR3: TGTGCCAGCCGTGGGTCCACCCTGATGGGATACGAGCAGTACTTC.

This clone was counted a single time. This chain uses TRBV19 with TRBJ1-2; D gene ambiguous. The V gene's germline CDR1 is LNHDA and CDR2 SQIVND (reference sequence). V lost 7 bases and J lost 4, with 13 bases in between. The CDR3 runs to 13 residues. The CDR3 reads CASIGPRPYGYTF. Written as DNA, the CDR3 is TGTGCCAGTATAGGTCCACGCCCCTATGGCTACACCTTC.

In its sample, this clone was seen once. Germline is not matched at one junction end, which may reflect a read error. The chain uses TRBV6-5 and TRBJ2-5; 9 nucleotides line up with TRBD2. Germline V CDR1 and CDR2: MNHEY, SVGAGI. The CDR3 is 13 residues long. The CDR3 sequence is CARSYGRGGAQYF. As DNA, the CDR3 is TGTGCCCGCAGTTACGGGCGGGGGGGGGCCCAGTACTTC.

The chain joins TRBV2 to TRBJ2-1; D gene ambiguous. Germline CDR1 reads SNHLY; CDR2 reads FYNNEI. The CDR3 totals 11 residues. Trimming removed 5 bases at V and 7 bases at J, with 6 bases between. The CDR3 loop reads CASSTANEQFF. CDR3 DNA sequence: TGTGCCAGCAGTACAGCTAATGAGCAGTTCTTC.